This T cell receptor beta chain was captured in a study of beta chain features in type 1 diabetes. Across the whole study: Under 140,000,000 sorted cells were examined across all samples.

A word on this clone: No antigen is known for it.

The germline V and J ends were trimmed by 4 bases and 1 base, with 4 bases remaining between them. The CDR3 runs to 11 residues. CDR1 and CDR2 from the germline V gene are SQVTM and ANQGSEA. Study outcomes and limitations: Lower insertion and higher deletion counts appeared at VDJ junctions in type 1 diabetes patients. HLA influence on TCRB rearrangement stayed unresolved here.

As every portion of the isolated RNA was reverse transcribed, the sequencing read expressed TCRB transcripts. The protocol was immunoSEQ multiplex PCR, while the TCRdb copy is restricted to in-frame clones and leaves out a portion. The sample has about 900,000 clones; roughly 17% are singletons. Central memory, naive, regulatory and stem cell-like memory CD4+ cells were sorted by CD45RO/CCR7/CD25/CD127/CD95/CD27. The sequence was obtained from a woman aged 18-29 years in good health. The sample taken for sequencing was naive CD4+ T cells from blood. The genes are TRBV29-1 and TRBJ1-2; no firm D call. CDR3 protein: CSVGSNYGYTF. CDR3 DNA sequence: TGCAGCGTTGGGAGTAACTATGGCTACACCTTC.